This T cell receptor beta chain was sequenced during a study of blood T cell repertoires in COVID-19. Overall study context: Samples taken during acute and convalescent COVID-19 were collected in the United States, Italy and Spain.

This clone appeared once. Other DNA sequences in the sample encode the same CDR3. Only in-frame clones appear in the TCRdb table, and some are missing; sequencing was by immunoSEQ multiplex PCR. Here the sample spans roughly 200,000 clones, 79% being singletons. Germline CDR1 is SGHRS and CDR2 is YFSETQ. The CDR3 loop spans 14 amino acids. Trimming at V came to 4 bases and at J to 2 bases, leaving 2 bases not matched to a gene. The sample was peripheral blood. The chain couples TRBV5-1 to TRBJ1-5; 8 nucleotides match TRBD1. The TCR sequence derives from a middle-aged woman with COVID-19, enrolled during active disease. The CDR3 nucleotides are TGCGCCAGCAGCCCGGGACAGGGCAATCAGCCCCAGCATTTT. Encoded protein: CASSPGQGNQPQHF.